This T cell receptor (beta chain) was captured by sequencing in a study of control samples from healthy donors and cancer patients. Sequenced by immunoSEQ multiplex PCR; TCRdb stores in-frame clones only, minus some. This table has about 52,000 clones, roughly 96% appearing once. Per the germline V gene, CDR1 is GTSNPN and CDR2 is SVGIG (reference sequence). CDR3 size: 15 residues. With V trimmed by 3 bases and J by 12 bases, 18 bases remained unmatched. The material sequenced was blood. The chain combines TRBV30 with TRBJ2-7; 9 positions match TRBD2. This TCR derives from a man aged 25-40 years in good health. The CDR3 is CAWSRSTAGTSSPYF. The CDR3 DNA reads TGTGCCTGGAGCCGGTCGACGGCCGGGACTAGCTCTCCGTACTTC. Full variable domain (rest looked up from reference TRBV30 and TRBJ2-7): SQTIHQWPATLVQPVGSPLSLECTVEGTSNPNLYWYRQAAGRGLQLLFYSVGIGQISSEVPQNLSASRPQDRQFILSSKKLLLSDSGFYLCAWSRSTAGTSSPYFGPGTRLTVT.